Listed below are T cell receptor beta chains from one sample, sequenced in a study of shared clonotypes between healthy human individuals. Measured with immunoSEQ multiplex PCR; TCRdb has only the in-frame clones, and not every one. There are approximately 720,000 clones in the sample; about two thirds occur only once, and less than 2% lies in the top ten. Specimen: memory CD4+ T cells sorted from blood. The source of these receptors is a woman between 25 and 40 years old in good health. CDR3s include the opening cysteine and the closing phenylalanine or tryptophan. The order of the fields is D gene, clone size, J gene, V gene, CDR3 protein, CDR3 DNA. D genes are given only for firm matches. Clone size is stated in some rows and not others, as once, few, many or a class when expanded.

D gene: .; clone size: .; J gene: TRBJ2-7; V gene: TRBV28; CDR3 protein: CASCPRGAGNYEQYF; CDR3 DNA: TGTGCCAGTTGCCCAAGGGGGGCAGGCAACTACGAGCAGTACTTC
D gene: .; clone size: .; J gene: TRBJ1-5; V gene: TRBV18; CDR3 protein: CASSSTGFGQPQHF; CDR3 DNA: TGTGCCAGCTCATCTACAGGGTTTGGTCAGCCCCAGCATTTT
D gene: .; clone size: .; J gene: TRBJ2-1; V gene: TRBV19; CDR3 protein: CASSPPGLGSYNEQFF; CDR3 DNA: TGTGCCAGTAGTCCTCCGGGACTGGGCTCCTACAATGAGCAGTTCTTC
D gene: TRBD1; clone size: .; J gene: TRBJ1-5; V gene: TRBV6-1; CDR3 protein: CASSGAGTENQPQHF; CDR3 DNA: TGTGCCAGCAGTGGTGCCGGGACAGAGAATCAGCCCCAGCATTTT
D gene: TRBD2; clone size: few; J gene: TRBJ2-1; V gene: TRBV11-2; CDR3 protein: CASSTLAGESYNEQFF; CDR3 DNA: TGTGCCAGCAGCACTCTAGCGGGAGAGTCCTACAATGAGCAGTTCTTC
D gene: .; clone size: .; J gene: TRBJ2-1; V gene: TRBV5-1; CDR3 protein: CASSLAGNEQFF; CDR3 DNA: TGCGCCAGCAGCTTGGCCGGCAATGAGCAGTTCTTC
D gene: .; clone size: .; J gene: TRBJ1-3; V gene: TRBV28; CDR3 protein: CASSLERPSVSGNTIYF; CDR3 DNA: TGTGCCAGCAGTTTGGAGCGCCCCTCGGTCTCTGGAAACACCATATATTTT
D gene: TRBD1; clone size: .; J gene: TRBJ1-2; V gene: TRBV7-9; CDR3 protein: CASSLGTGDRGYTF; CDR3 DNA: TGTGCCAGCAGCTTAGGGACAGGGGACCGTGGCTACACCTTC
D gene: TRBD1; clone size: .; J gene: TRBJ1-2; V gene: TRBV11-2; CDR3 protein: CASSLRTGIGGYTF; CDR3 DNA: TGTGCCAGCAGCCTACGGACAGGGATAGGTGGCTACACCTTC
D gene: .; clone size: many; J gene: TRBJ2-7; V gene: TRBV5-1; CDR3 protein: CASSYSGEIYEQYF; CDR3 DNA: TGCGCCAGCAGCTATTCGGGAGAGATCTACGAGCAGTACTTC
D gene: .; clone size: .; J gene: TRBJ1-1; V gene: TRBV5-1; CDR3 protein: CASSIGGINTEAFF; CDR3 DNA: TGCGCCAGCAGCATAGGGGGGATAAACACTGAAGCTTTCTTT
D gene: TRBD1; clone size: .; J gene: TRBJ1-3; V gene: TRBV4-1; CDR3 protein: CASSQVTGTGSGNTIYF; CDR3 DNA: TGCGCCAGCAGCCAAGTCACCGGGACAGGTTCTGGAAACACCATATATTTT
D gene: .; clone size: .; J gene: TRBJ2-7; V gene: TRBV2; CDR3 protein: CASSPWGVSYEQYF; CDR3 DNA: TGTGCCAGCTCTCCCTGGGGAGTATCCTACGAGCAGTACTTC
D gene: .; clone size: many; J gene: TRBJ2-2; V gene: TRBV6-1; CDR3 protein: CASNRDPNTGELFF; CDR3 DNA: TGTGCCAGCAATCGGGACCCGAACACCGGGGAGCTGTTTTTT
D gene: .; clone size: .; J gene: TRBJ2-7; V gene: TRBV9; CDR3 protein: CASSPFRNPYEQYF; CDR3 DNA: TGTGCCAGCAGCCCTTTCCGAAACCCCTACGAGCAGTACTTC
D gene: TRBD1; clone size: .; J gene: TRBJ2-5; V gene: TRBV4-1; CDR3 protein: CASSPNYGTEETQYF; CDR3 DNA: TGCGCCAGCAGCCCCAATTACGGGACAGAAGAGACCCAGTACTTC
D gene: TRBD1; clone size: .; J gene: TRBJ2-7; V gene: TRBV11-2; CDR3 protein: CASSTDRGPYEQYF; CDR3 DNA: TGTGCCAGCAGCACCGACAGGGGGCCCTACGAGCAGTACTTC
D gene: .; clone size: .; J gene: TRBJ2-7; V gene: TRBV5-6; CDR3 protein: CASSPLDRAHSYEQYF; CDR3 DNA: TGTGCCAGCAGCCCCTTGGATCGGGCTCACTCCTACGAGCAGTACTTC
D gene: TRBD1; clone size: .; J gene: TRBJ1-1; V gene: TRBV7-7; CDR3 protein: CASSRRQGAEAFF; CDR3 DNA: TGTGCCAGCAGCCGGAGACAGGGCGCTGAAGCTTTCTTT
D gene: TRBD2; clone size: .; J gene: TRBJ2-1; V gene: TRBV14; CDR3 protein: CASSHLGGRAQGNEQFF; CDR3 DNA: TGTGCCAGCAGCCATTTGGGTGGGAGGGCCCAAGGCAATGAGCAGTTCTTC
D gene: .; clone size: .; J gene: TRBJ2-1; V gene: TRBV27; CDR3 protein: CASSLLGIYANEQFF; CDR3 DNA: TGTGCCAGCAGTTTACTCGGGATTTACGCGAATGAGCAGTTCTTC
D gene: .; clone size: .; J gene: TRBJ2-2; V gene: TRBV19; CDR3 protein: CASSTGTILNTGELFF; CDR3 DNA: TGTGCCAGTAGTACCGGGACCATCTTGAACACCGGGGAGCTGTTTTTT
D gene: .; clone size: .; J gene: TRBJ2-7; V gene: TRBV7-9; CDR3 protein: CASSQTGYEQYF; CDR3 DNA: TGTGCCAGCAGCCAGACAGGATACGAGCAGTACTTC
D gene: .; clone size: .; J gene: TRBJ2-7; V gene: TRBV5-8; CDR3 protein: CASSSSNSYEQYF; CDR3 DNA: TGTGCCAGCAGCTCCTCAAACTCCTACGAGCAGTACTTC
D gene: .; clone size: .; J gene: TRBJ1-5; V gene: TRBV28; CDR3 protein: CASSTLGGGGLNQPQHF; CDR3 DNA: TGTGCCAGCAGTACCCTCGGAGGGGGGGGCCTCAATCAGCCCCAGCATTTT
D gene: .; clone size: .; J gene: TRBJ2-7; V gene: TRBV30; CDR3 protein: CASRPRGWYGSYEQYF; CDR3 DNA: TGTGCCTCTCGGCCCAGGGGTTGGTATGGCTCCTACGAGCAGTACTTC
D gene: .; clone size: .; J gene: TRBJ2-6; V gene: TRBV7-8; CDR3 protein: CASSQWAGANVLTF; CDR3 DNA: TGTGCCAGCAGCCAGTGGGCTGGGGCCAACGTCCTGACTTTC
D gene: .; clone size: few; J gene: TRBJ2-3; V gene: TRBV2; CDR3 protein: CASSESPDTQYF; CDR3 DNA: TGTGCCAGCAGTGAAAGTCCAGATACGCAGTATTTT
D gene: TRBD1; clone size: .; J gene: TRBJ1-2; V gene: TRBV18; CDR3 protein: CASSPRQGDNYGYTF; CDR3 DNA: TGTGCCAGCTCGCCAAGACAGGGGGATAACTATGGCTACACCTTC
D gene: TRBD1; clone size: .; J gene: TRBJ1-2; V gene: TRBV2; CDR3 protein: CASSADRDYGYTF; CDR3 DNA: TGTGCCAGCAGTGCGGACAGGGACTATGGCTACACCTTC
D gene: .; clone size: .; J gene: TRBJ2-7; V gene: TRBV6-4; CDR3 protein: CASSVTGTPYEQYF; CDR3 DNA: TGTGCCAGCAGTGTAACAGGGACCCCCTACGAGCAGTACTTC
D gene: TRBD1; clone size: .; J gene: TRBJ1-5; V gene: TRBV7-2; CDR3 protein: CASSFLPGQGANQPQHF; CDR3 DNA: TGTGCCAGCAGCTTCCTGCCGGGACAGGGGGCCAATCAGCCCCAGCATTTT
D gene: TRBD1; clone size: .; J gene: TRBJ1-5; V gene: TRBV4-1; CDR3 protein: CASSARTGRDQPQHF; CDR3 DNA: TGCGCCAGCAGCGCTCGGACAGGCCGAGATCAGCCCCAGCATTTT
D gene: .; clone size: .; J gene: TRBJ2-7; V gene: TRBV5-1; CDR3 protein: CASSFGITYEQYF; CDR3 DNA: TGCGCCAGCAGCTTTGGGATTACCTACGAGCAGTACTTC
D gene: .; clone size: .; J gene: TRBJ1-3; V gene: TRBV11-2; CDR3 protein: CASSPVSPGGNTIYF; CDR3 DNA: TGTGCCAGCAGCCCCGTGTCCCCAGGAGGAAACACCATATATTTT
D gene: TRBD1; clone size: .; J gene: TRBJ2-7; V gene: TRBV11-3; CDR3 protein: CASSLAPDRVLYEQYF; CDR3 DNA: TGTGCCAGCAGCTTAGCCCCGGACAGGGTTCTTTACGAGCAGTACTTC
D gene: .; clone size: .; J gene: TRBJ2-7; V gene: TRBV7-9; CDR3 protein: CASSLSGYEQYF; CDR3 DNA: TGTGCCAGCAGCTTATCCGGGTACGAGCAGTACTTC
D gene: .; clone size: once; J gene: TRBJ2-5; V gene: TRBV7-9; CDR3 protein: CASGSQETQYF; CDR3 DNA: TGTGCCAGCGGAAGTCAAGAGACCCAGTACTTC
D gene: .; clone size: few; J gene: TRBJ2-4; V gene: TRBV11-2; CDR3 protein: CASSIRFGPGNIQYF; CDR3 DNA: TGTGCCAGCAGCATACGATTTGGGCCCGGAAACATTCAGTACTTC
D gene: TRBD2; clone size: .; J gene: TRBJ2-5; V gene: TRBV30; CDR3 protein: CAWSFTGGLQETQYF; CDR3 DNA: TGTGCCTGGAGCTTCACGGGGGGACTCCAAGAGACCCAGTACTTC
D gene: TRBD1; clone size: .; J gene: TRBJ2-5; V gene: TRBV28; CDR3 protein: CASSWGQPEETQYF; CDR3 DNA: TGTGCCAGCAGTTGGGGACAGCCTGAAGAGACCCAGTACTTC
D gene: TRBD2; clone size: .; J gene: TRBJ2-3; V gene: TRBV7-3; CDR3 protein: CASSLQAGGNTDTQYF; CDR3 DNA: TGTGCCAGCAGCTTACAAGCGGGAGGGAACACAGATACGCAGTATTTT
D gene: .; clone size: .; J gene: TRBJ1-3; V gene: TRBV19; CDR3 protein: CASSTSGSSGNTIYF; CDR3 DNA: TGTGCCAGTAGTACCTCGGGCAGCTCTGGAAACACCATATATTTT
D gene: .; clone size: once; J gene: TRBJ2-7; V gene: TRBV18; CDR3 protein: CASSPGTGTGPDEQYF; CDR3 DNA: TGTGCCAGCTCACCTGGCACCGGGACCGGGCCTGACGAGCAGTACTTC
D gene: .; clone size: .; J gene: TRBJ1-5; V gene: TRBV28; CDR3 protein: CASSSAIQGYQPQHF; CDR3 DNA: TGTGCCAGCAGTTCGGCGATACAGGGTTATCAGCCCCAGCATTTT
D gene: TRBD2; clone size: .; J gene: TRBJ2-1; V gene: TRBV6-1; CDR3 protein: CASWASGRVDEQFF; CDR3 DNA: TGTGCCAGCTGGGCTAGCGGGAGGGTCGATGAGCAGTTCTTC
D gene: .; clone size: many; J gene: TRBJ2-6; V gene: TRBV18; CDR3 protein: CASSPGPGVGANVLTF; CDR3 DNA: TGTGCCAGCTCACCAGGACCAGGAGTTGGGGCCAACGTCCTGACTTTC
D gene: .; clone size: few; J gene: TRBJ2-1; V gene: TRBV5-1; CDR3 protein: CASSLQREGGLQQFF; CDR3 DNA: TGCGCCAGCAGCTTACAACGCGAAGGCGGACTGCAGCAGTTCTTC
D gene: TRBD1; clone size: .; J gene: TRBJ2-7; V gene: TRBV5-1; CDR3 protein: CASNGQAGTYEQYF; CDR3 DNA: TGCGCCAGCAACGGACAGGCGGGCACCTACGAGCAGTACTTC